This T cell receptor beta chain comes out of a study of shared clonotypes between healthy human individuals. Overall study: Used for every donor were three CD4 naive, three CD4 memory, two CD8 naive and one CD8 memory plate. Study-wide points: Rarefaction demonstrated incomplete sorted-subset sequencing despite large depth.

CD8 memory merged CD45RO+ with CCR7-negative CD45RA+ TemRA cells. V lost 4 bases, J lost 0 bases, and 10 bases lay in between. The length of the CDR3 is 15 residues. CDR1 and CDR2 (germline): SSHAT, FNYEAQ (reference sequence). Turning to this clone: Antigen unknown. At the DNA level, this CDR3 is encoded by other sequences in the same sample as well.

The assay used deep level. TCRdb's table, derived via immunoSEQ multiplex PCR, lists solely in-frame clones and lacks some. This table holds around 690,000 clones, less than 95% found once. Sequencing used memory CD8+ T cells from PBMCs. The subset denotes: CD45RO+ cells pooled with CCR7-negative TemRA cells. V gene TRBV7-7 combines with J gene TRBJ2-1; D might be TRBD2 (5 bases). The source is a man between 18 and 35 years old in good health. Some clones in this sample may be carry-over from other donors' samples. CDR3 in amino acids: CASSSGLSSYNEQFF. The CDR3 coding sequence is TGTGCCAGCAGCTCAGGACTGAGCTCCTACAATGAGCAGTTCTTC.